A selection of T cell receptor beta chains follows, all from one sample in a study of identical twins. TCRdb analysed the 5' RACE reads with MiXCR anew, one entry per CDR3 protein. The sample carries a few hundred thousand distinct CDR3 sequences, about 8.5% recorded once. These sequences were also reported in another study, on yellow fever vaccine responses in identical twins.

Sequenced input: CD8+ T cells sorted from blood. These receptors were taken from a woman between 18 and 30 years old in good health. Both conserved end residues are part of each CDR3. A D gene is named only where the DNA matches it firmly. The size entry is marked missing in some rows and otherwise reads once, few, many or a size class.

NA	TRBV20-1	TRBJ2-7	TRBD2	TGCAGTGCTCAACCCTCGCGGGGGGGCCTAAACGAGCAGTACTTC	CSAQPSRGGLNEQYF
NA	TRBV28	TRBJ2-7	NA	TGTGCCAGCAGTTTACGACAGCCTTTTTCCTACGAGCAGTACTTC	CASSLRQPFSYEQYF
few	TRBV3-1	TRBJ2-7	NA	TGTGCCAGCAGCCGGACAGCATCCTACGAGCAGTACTTC	CASSRTASYEQYF
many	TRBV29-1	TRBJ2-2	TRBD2	TGCAGCGTTGAGAGTAGCGGGCTCGGGGAGCTGTTTTTT	CSVESSGLGELFF
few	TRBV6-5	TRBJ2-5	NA	TGTGCCAGCAGTTACTCGTCTAGCGAACAAGAGACCCAGTACTTC	CASSYSSSEQETQYF
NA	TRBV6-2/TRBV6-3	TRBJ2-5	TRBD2	TGTGCCAGCAGTTCCCCGTTTGAGCTAGCGGGAGTCCAAGAGACCCAGTACTTC	CASSSPFELAGVQETQYF
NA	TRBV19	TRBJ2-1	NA	TGTGTCAGTAGCGCGACCGACACCGGGACACTTTTCAATGAGCAGTTCTTC	CVSSATDTGTLFNEQFF
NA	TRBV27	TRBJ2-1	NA	TGTGCCAGCAGTTTTTACTACAATGAGCAGTTCTTC	CASSFYYNEQFF
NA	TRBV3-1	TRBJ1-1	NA	TGTGCCAGCAGCCCTGGGAGGGACTCTGAAGCTTTCTTT	CASSPGRDSEAFF
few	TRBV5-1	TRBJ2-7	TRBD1	TGCGCCAGCAGCTCCGCCGTCGACAGGGACTACGAGCAGTACTTC	CASSSAVDRDYEQYF
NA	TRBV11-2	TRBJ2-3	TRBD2	TGTGCCAGCAGCTCAATTAGCGGGGCTGTAACAGATACGCAGTATTTT	CASSSISGAVTDTQYF
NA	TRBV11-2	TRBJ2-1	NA	TGTGCCAGCAGCTTAGAAGGGCGGGCCCACTACAATGAGCAGTTCTTC	CASSLEGRAHYNEQFF
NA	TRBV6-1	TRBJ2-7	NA	TGTGCCAGCAGTCCCGGCCCCGGGGAAACCTACGAGCAGTACTTC	CASSPGPGETYEQYF
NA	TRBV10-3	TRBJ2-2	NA	TGTGCCATCAGTGAGAGGACAGAGATACCTGGGGAGCTGTTTTTT	CAISERTEIPGELFF
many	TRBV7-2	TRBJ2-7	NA	TGTGCCAGTGGCAAAGGATTCTATCTAGACGACGAGCAGTACTTC	CASGKGFYLDDEQYF
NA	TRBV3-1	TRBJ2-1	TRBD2	TGTGCCAGCAGCCAAGAGCGGGGACTAGCAACCCCCGGTCCGGAGTTCTTC	CASSQERGLATPGPEFF
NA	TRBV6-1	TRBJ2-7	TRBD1	TGTGCCACCCGGGACAGGGAGGCCTACGAGCAGTACTTC	CATRDREAYEQYF
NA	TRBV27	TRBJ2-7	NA	TGTGCCAGCAGTTCCGGGGATCTCGAGCAGTACTTC	CASSSGDLEQYF
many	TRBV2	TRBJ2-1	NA	TGTGCCAGCAAAGGCCCGGACTCCTACAATGAGCAGTTCTTC	CASKGPDSYNEQFF
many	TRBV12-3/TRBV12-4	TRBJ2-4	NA	TGTGCCAGCAGTCTCCTAACACGGTTCGGCATTCAGTACTTC	CASSLLTRFGIQYF
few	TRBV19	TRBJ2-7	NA	TGTGCCAGTAGTATCGGCAGGGGCTACTACGAGCAGTACTTC	CASSIGRGYYEQYF
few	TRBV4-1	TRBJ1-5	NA	TGCGCCAGCAGCCAAGATCCCCGGGGGCAGCCCCAGCATTTT	CASSQDPRGQPQHF
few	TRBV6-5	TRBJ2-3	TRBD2	TGTGCCAGCAGTTATAGCGGGGGGGCTGTAGATACGCAGTATTTT	CASSYSGGAVDTQYF
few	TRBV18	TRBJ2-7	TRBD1	TGTGCCAGCTCACCAATAAGAGGACAGGGCCCATACGAGCAGTACTTC	CASSPIRGQGPYEQYF
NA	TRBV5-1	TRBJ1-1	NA	TGCGCCAGCAGATTTGGTGGGGCAGCGAACACTGAAGCTTTCTTT	CASRFGGAANTEAFF
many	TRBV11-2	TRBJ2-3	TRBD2	TGTGCCAGCAGCCCATCCTGGACTAGCGGGGGACTCACAGATACGCAGTATTTT	CASSPSWTSGGLTDTQYF
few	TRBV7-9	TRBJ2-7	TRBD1	TGTGCCAGCAGCTTCACAGGGGGCTCGTACGAGCAGTACTTC	CASSFTGGSYEQYF
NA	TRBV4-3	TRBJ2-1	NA	TGCGCCAGCAGCCAAGGTAGTGGTTTGAGGGGCGAGCAGTTCTTC	CASSQGSGLRGEQFF
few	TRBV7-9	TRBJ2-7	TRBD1	TGTGCCAGCAGCCACCGGGACAGGGACGAGCAGTACTTC	CASSHRDRDEQYF
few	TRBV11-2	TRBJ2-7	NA	TGTGCCAGCAGCTTAGTGGTCGGCGAGCAGTACTTC	CASSLVVGEQYF
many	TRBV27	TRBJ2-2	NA	TGTGCCAGCAGTTCCCACTTAGCGCTGGGCACCGGGGAGCTGTTTTTT	CASSSHLALGTGELFF
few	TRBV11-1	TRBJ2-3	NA	TGTGCCAGCAGCTTACCACCTGGTCGGGCCTCTAGCACAGATACGCAGTATTTT	CASSLPPGRASSTDTQYF
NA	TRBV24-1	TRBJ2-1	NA	TGTGCCACCAGTGCCATAGGGTACCAAGCCGGGCAGTTCTTC	CATSAIGYQAGQFF
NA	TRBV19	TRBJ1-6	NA	TGTGCCAGTAGTGGCCGTCGGCAGGTGAACTATAATTCACCCCTCCACTTT	CASSGRRQVNYNSPLHF
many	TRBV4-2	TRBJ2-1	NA	TGTGCCAGCAGCCAAGATCCATCCGAGACATCCTACAATGAGCAGTTCTTC	CASSQDPSETSYNEQFF